This TCR beta chain emerged from a study of blood T cells in healthy people across ages. The study, taken as a whole, reports: There was no known CMV status for donors, so expanded clonotype changes were possibly confounded. Unsorted PBMCs blocked a conclusive comparison of naive and antigen-experienced cells. Roughly linear declines in TCR beta diversity per million T cells occurred with age.

A J-beta primer mix and a sample-barcoded 5' primer were used in a second PCR of roughly 7 to 12 cycles. MiXCR, applied by TCRdb to the 5' RACE reads, yields one record per CDR3 protein. This sample yields 720,000 or so distinct CDR3 sequences, of which around 38% are seen a single time; approximately 31% belongs to the top ten. Of note for this clonotype: The antigen is unknown.

Trimming cost V 1 base and J 2 bases, with 12 bases left between them. The CDR3 length is 15 residues. Germline-derived CDR1 and CDR2 are MGHRA and YSYEKL. Isolated per sample were at least 7 million PBMCs. The TCR originated in a man older than 75 in good health. The chain recombines TRBV4-1 with TRBJ2-7; D perhaps matches TRBD2 (6 bases). The material sequenced was blood. The CDR3 protein is CASSQVGRLAYEQYF. CDR3 DNA sequence: TGCGCCAGCAGCCAAGTAGGGAGACTAGCCTACGAGCAGTACTTC.